This T cell receptor beta chain is drawn from a study of blood T cell repertoires in COVID-19. This CDR3 spans 14 amino acids. Germline V lookup: CDR1 LGHDT, CDR2 YNNKEL (reference sequence). Trimming shortened V by 3 bases and J by 5 bases, and 10 bases separated the two germline ends. The assay was immunoSEQ multiplex PCR, and TCRdb's table has in-frame clones only and misses some. The table lists 70,000 or so clones, 80% to 90% of them singletons. The chain has TRBV3-1 (or the pseudogene TRBV3-2) and TRBJ2-2, with D possibly being TRBD1 (6 bases). Sequencing used peripheral blood. The clonotype was recovered from a man in his 60s with acute or convalescent COVID-19. The CDR3 loop reads CASSQAGVTGELFF. The CDR3, as DNA: TGTGCCAGCAGCCAGGCAGGGGTAACCGGGGAGCTGTTTTTT.